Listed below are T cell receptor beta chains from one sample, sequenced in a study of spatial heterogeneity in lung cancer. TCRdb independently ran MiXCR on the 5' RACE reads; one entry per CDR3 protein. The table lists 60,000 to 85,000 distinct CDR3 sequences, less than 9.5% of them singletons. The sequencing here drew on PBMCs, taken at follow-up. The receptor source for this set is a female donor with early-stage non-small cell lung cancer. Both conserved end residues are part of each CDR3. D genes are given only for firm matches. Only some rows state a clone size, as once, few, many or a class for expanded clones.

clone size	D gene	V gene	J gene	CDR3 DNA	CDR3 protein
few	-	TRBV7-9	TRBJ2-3	TGTGCCAGCAGCCGCCGGACTCGACATAGCACAGATACGCAGTATTTT	CASSRRTRHSTDTQYF
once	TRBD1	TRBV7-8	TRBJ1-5	TGTGCCAGCAGCGAAGACAGGGTACGCAATCAGCCCCAGCATTTT	CASSEDRVRNQPQHF
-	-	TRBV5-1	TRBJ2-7	TGCGCCAGCAGCTTGACAAGGGGTAGCGACTCCTACGAGCAGTACTTC	CASSLTRGSDSYEQYF
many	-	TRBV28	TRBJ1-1	TGTGCCAGCAGCGCCCGAGAGGTAGCTTTCTTT	CASSAREVAFF
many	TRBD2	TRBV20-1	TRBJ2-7	TGCAGTGCTAGTTGGCCTAGCGGGAGTCCCTACGAGCAGTACTTC	CSASWPSGSPYEQYF
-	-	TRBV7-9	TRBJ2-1	TGTGCCAGCAGCACGGGGGGCTCTCTCAATGAGCAGTTCTTC	CASSTGGSLNEQFF
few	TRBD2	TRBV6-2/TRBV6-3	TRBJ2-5	TGTGCCAGCAGTTCGGTAGCGGGAGGGAGGGAGACCCAGTACTTC	CASSSVAGGRETQYF
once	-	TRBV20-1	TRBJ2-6	TGCAGTGCTCCTCAGGGAACCATCAACGTCCTGACTTTC	CSAPQGTINVLTF
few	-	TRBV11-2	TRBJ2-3	TGTGCCAGCAGCTTATCAGGGGCAGATACGCAGTATTTT	CASSLSGADTQYF
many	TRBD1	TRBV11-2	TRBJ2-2	TGTGCCAGCAGCCCGACGCGGCAGGGGGCAACCGGGGAGCTGTTTTTT	CASSPTRQGATGELFF